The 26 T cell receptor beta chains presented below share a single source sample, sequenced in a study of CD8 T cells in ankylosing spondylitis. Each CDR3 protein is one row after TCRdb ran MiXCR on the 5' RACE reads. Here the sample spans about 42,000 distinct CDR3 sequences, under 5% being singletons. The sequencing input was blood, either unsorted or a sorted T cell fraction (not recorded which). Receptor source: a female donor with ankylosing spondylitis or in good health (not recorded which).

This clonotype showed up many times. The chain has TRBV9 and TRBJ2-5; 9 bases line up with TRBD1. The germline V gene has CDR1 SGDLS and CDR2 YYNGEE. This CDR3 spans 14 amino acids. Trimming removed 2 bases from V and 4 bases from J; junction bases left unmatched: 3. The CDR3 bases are TGTGCCAGCAGCGTTCGGACAGGGGTAGAGACCCAGTACTTC. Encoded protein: CASSVRTGVETQYF.

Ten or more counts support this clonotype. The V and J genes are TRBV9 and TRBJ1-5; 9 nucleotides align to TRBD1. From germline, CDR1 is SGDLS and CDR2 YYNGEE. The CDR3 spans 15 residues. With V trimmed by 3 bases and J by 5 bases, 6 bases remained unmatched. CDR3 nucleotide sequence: TGTGCCAGCAGCGCCGACACAGGGGGCTATCAGCCCCAGCATTTT. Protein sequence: CASSADTGGYQPQHF.

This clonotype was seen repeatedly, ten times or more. CDR3 bases: TGTGCCAGCAGCCCCAGAGGTGGACAGCGGGGCCAAGAGACCCAGTACTTC. Protein sequence: CASSPRGGQRGQETQYF. The rearrangement links TRBV9 to TRBJ2-5, with D maybe TRBD2 (7 bases). Germline V gives CDR1 SGDLS, CDR2 YYNGEE. The CDR3 is made up of 17 amino acids. V lost 4 bases, J lost 1 base, and 20 bases lay in between.

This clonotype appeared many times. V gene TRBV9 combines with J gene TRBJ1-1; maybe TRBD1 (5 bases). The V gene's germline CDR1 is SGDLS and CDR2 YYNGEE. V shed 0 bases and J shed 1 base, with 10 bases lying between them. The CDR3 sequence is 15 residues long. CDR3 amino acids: CASSVAGTRNTEAFF. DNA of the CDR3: TGTGCCAGCAGCGTAGCGGGGACTAGGAACACTGAAGCTTTCTTT.

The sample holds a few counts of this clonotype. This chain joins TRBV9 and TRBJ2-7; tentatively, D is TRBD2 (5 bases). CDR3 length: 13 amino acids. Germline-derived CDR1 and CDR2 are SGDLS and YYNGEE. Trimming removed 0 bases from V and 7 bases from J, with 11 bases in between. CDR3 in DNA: TGTGCCAGCAGCGTAGACCCGTCGGGAGAGCAGTACTTC. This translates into CASSVDPSGEQYF.

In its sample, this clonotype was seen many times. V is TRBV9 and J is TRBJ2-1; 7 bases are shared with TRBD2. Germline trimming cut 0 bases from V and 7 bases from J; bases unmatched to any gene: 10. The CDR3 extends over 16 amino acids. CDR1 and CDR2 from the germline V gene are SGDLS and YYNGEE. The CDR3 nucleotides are TGTGCCAGCAGCGTAGATGGCAGCGGGGAAGTAAATGAGCAGTTCTTC. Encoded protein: CASSVDGSGEVNEQFF.

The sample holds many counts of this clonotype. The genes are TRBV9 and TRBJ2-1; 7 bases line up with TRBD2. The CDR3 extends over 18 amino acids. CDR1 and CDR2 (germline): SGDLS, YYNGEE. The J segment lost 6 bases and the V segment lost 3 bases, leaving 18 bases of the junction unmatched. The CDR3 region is CASSARPTPGTKTNEQFF. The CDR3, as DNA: TGTGCCAGCAGCGCCCGACCGACCCCCGGGACTAAAACCAATGAGCAGTTCTTC.

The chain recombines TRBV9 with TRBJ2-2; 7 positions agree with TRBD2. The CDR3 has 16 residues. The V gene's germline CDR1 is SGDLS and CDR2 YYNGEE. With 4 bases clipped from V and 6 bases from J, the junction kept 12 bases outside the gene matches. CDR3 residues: CASSLRTSEIAGELFF. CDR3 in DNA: TGTGCCAGCAGCCTACGTACTAGCGAAATTGCCGGGGAGCTGTTTTTT. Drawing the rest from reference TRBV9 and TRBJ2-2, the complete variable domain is DSGVTQTPKHLITATGQRVTLRCSPRSGDLSVYWYQQSLDQGLQFLIQYYNGEERAKGNILERFSAQQFPDLHSELNLSSLELGDSALYFCASSLRTSEIAGELFFGEGSRLTVL.

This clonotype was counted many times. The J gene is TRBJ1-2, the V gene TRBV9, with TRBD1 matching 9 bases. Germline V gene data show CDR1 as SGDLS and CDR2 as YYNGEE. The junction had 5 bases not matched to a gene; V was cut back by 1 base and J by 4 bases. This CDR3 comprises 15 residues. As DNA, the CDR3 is TGTGCCAGCAGCGTATCAACAGGGGGCGTCTATGGCTACACCTTC. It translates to CASSVSTGGVYGYTF.

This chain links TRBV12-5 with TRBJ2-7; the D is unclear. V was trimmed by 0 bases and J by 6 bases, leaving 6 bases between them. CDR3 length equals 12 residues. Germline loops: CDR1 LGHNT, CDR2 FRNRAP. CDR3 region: CASGLVYFEQYF. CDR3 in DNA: TGTGCTAGTGGTTTGGTATATTTCGAGCAGTACTTC.

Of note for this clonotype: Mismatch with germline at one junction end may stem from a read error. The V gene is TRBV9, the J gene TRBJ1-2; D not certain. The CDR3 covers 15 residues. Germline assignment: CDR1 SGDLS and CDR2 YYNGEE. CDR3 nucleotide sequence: TGTGCCAGCACCGTAGGGTCAGACTCTGACTATGGCTACCCCTTC. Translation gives CASTVGSDSDYGYPF.

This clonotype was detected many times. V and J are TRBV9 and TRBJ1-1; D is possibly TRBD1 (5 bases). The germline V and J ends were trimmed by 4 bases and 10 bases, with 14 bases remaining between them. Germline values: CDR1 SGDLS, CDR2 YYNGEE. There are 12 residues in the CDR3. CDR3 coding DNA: TGTGCCAGCAGCCGGGGAGGGGCGGCAGCTTTCTTT. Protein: CASSRGGAAAFF.

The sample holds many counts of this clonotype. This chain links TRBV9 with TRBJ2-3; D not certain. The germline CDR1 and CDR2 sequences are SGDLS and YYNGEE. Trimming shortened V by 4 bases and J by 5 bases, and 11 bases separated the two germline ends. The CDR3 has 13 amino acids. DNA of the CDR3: TGTGCCAGCAGCTGGCGTGTGGAAGATACGCAGTATTTT. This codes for CASSWRVEDTQYF.

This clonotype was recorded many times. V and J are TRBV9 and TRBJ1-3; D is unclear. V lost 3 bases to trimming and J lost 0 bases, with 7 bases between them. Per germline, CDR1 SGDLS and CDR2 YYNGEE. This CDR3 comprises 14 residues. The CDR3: CASSDQNSGNTIYF. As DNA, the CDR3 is TGTGCCAGCAGCGACCAAAACTCTGGAAACACCATATATTTT.

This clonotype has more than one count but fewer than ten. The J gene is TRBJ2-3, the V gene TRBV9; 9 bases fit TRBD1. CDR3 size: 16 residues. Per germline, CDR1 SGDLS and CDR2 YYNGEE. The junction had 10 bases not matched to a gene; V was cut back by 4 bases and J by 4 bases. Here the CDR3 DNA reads TGTGCCAGCAGCCCCCGGACAGGGGAAATTGCAGATACGCAGTATTTT. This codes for CASSPRTGEIADTQYF.

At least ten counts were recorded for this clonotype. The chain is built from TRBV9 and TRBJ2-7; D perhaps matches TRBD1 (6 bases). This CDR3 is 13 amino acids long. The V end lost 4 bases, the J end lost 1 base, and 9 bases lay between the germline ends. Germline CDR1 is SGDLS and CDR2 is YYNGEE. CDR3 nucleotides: TGTGCCAGCAGCCGACAGGCGTCCTACGAGCAGTACTTC. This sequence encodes CASSRQASYEQYF.

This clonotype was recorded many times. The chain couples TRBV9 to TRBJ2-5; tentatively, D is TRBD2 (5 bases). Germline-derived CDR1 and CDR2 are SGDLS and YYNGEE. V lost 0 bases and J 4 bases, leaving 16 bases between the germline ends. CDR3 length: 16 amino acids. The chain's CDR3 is CASSVGVANDGETQYF. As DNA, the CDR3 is TGTGCCAGCAGCGTAGGAGTAGCGAACGACGGAGAGACCCAGTACTTC.

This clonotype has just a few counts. CDR3 sequence (DNA): TGTGCCAGCAGCGTAGACGGCGGGGGGGCTTACAATGAGCAGTTCTTC. Its protein is CASSVDGGGAYNEQFF. This chain links TRBV9 with TRBJ2-1, with 9 bases identical to TRBD2. The V gene end was trimmed by 0 bases and the J gene end by 4 bases; junction bases not matched to a gene: 5. Germline lookup yields CDR1 SGDLS and CDR2 YYNGEE. The CDR3 consists of 16 residues.

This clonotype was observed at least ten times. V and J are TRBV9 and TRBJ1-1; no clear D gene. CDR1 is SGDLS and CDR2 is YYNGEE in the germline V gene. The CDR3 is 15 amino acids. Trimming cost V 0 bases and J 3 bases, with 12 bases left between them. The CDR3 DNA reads TGTGCCAGCAGCGTAGGATCGGGATGGGACACTGAAGCTTTCTTT. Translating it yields CASSVGSGWDTEAFF.

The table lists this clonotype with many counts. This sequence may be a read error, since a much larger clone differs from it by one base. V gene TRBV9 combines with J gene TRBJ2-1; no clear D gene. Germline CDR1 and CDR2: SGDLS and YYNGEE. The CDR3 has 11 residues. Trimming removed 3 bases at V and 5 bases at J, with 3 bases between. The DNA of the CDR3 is TGTGCCAGCAGCGCCCACAATGAGCAGTTCTTC. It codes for CASSAHNEQFF.

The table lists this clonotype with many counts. The CDR3 spells CASSVEDGVGYGYTF. The DNA for the CDR3 is TGTGCCAGCAGCGTAGAGGACGGGGTCGGCTATGGCTACACCTTC. The rearrangement links TRBV9 to TRBJ1-2, with no clear D. Per germline, CDR1 SGDLS and CDR2 YYNGEE. CDR3 length: 15 amino acids. V lost 0 bases and J lost 4, with 13 bases in between.

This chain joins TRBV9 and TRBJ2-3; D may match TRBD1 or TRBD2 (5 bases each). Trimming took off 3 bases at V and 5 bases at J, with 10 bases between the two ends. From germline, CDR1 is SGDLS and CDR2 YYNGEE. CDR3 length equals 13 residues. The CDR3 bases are TGTGCCAGCAGCGGGGGGATGATAGATACGCAGTATTTT. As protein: CASSGGMIDTQYF.

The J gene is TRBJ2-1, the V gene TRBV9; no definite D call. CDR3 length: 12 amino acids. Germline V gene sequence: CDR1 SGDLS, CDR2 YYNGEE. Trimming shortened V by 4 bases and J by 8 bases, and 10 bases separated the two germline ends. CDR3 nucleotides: TGTGCCAGCAGCCCCCTTAACCATGAGCAGTTCTTC. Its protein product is CASSPLNHEQFF.

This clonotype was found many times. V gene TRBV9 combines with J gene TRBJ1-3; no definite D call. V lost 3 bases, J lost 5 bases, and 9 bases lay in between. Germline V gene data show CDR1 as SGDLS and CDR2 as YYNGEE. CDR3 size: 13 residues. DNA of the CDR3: TGTGCCAGCAGCGAGCAAGAAAGAAACACCATATATTTT. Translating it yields CASSEQERNTIYF.

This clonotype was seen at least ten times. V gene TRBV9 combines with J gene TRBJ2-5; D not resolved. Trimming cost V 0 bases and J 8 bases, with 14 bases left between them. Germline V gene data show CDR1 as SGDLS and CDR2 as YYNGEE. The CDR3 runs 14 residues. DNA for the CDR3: TGTGCCAGCAGCGTAGACGGGTTGGACGAAACCCAGTACTTC. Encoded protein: CASSVDGLDETQYF.

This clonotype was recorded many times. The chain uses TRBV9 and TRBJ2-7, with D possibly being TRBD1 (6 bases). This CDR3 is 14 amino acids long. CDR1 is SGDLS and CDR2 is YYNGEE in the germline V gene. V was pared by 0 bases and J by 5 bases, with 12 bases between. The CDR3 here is CASSVDGQRDEQYF. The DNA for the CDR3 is TGTGCCAGCAGCGTAGATGGACAGAGGGACGAGCAGTACTTC. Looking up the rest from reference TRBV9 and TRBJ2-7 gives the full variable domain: DSGVTQTPKHLITATGQRVTLRCSPRSGDLSVYWYQQSLDQGLQFLIQYYNGEERAKGNILERFSAQQFPDLHSELNLSSLELGDSALYFCASSVDGQRDEQYFGPGTRLTVT.